The entry that follows covers one T cell receptor (beta chain) sequence. Other DNA sequences in this specimen translate into the identical CDR3. This sample is drawn from a study of control samples from healthy donors and cancer patients. Sequencing was performed with immunoSEQ multiplex PCR; in TCRdb, only in-frame clones are kept and a portion is missing. The sample yields 130,000 or so clones, under 95% seen once. Germline loops: CDR1 SEHNR, CDR2 FQNEAQ (reference sequence). Deletions cut 2 bases from V and 0 bases from J, with 4 bases between. CDR3 length: 13 residues. The chain couples TRBV7-9 to TRBJ1-2, with unresolved D. The receptor comes from a man aged 18-30 years in good health. Sample: blood. Here the CDR3 DNA reads TGTGCCAGCAGCTTAACGGCTAACTATGGCTACACCTTC. This gives the protein CASSLTANYGYTF.